Reported below is one TCR beta chain. Per germline, CDR1 SGHRS and CDR2 YFSETQ. The CDR3 extends over 15 amino acids. The V end lost 4 bases, the J end lost 2 bases, and 12 bases lay between the germline ends. Individual patients had between 1 and 8 samples, taken pretreatment and on-treatment. This sample stems from a study of PD-L1 blockade in urothelial cancer. The overall study: Timepoints chosen for blood analysis were 3 weeks (second dose) and 6 weeks after treatment start.

Profiled with immunoSEQ multiplex PCR; TCRdb holds only in-frame clones, not every one. The data show over 45,000 clones, 70% to 90% seen once. The sequenced sample was PBMCs, obtained around atezolizumab (anti-PD-L1) treatment. V is TRBV5-1 and J is TRBJ1-4; D unresolved. This clonotype was sampled from a man aged 55 to 70 with urothelial cancer. The CDR3 DNA follows: TGCGCCAGCAGCCCGGGCCGCGGGACTAATGAAAAACTGTTTTTT. This gives the protein CASSPGRGTNEKLFF. The complete variable domain, with remaining parts taken from reference TRBV5-1 and TRBJ1-4, reads KAGVTQTPRYLIKTRGQQVTLSCSPISGHRSVSWYQQTPGQGLQFLFEYFSETQRNKGNFPGRFSGRQFSNSRSEMNVSTLELGDSALYLCASSPGRGTNEKLFFGSGTQLSVL.